The clone carrying this T cell receptor (beta chain) was seen only once. What it binds is not known. V lost 5 bases and J 4 bases, leaving 12 bases between the germline ends. The CDR3 runs to 13 residues. Germline values: CDR1 MDHEN, CDR2 SYDVKM. The entry originates in a study of radiotherapy plus CTLA-4 blockade in lung cancer. Study-level background: The study recorded objective responses in around a sixth of patients and disease control in approximately 33%. Study observations and caveats: The best prediction of response reportedly came from early blood T cell clone dynamics, with interferon-beta. TCR clones of tumor origin grew in blood after radiotherapy plus ipilimumab.

With ipilimumab providing CTLA-4 blockade, focal radiation was administered to patients who had chemo-refractory metastatic non-small-cell lung cancer. Using immunoSEQ multiplex PCR, the repertoire was profiled, and TCRdb retains in-frame clones only, with some absent. The sample lists tens of thousands of clones; roughly three quarters were seen once. This specimen was peripheral blood, taken from a patient treated with radiotherapy plus ipilimumab. The clonotype was recovered from a human donor with non-small cell lung cancer who had a partial response to radiotherapy plus ipilimumab. The V gene is TRBV28, the J gene TRBJ2-7, with D possibly being TRBD2 (6 bases). CDR3: CASSRSRGYEQYF. CDR3 DNA sequence: TGTGCCAGCAGTCGCTCCCGGGGGTACGAGCAGTACTTC. The full variable domain, in which reference TRBV28 and TRBJ2-7 provide the parts outside the CDR3, is DVKVTQSSRYLVKRTGEKVFLECVQDMDHENMFWYRQDPGLGLRLIYFSYDVKMKEKGDIPEGYSVSREKKERFSLILESASTNQTSMYLCASSRSRGYEQYFGPGTRLTVT.